Below, 25 T cell receptor beta chains from the same sample are listed, as sequenced in a study of response to subunit inactivated influenza vaccine. TCRdb re-called the RT-PCR reads with MiXCR, one entry per CDR3 protein. The sample includes a few hundred thousand distinct CDR3 sequences, 21% of them seen just once. The sequenced sample was PBMCs from blood, obtained about 20 months after vaccination. These receptors all come from a man aged 50-75 years who received an inactivated influenza vaccine.

V and J are TRBV4-2 and TRBJ2-2, with TRBD2 as a possible D gene (6 bases). Germline CDR1 LGHNA, CDR2 YNFKEQ. V lost 1 base and J 6 bases, leaving 15 bases between the germline ends. The CDR3 consists of 16 residues. In DNA form, the CDR3 reads TGTGCCAGCAGCCAAGTTCCCCGGGGGTCGGCCGGGGAGCTGTTTTTT. Protein sequence: CASSQVPRGSAGELFF.

This clonotype came up a few times. The chain uses TRBV28 and TRBJ2-2; tentatively, D is TRBD1 (6 bases). Per the germline V gene, CDR1 is MDHEN and CDR2 is SYDVKM. The germline V and J ends were trimmed by 3 bases and 4 bases, with 15 bases remaining between them. This CDR3 spans 16 amino acids. Here the CDR3 DNA reads TGTGCCAGCAGTTTTTGGGGGCGCGTGAGCACCGGGGAGCTGTTTTTT. Translated: CASSFWGRVSTGELFF.

This chain connects TRBV4-2 to TRBJ1-1; D is unresolved. The CDR3 has 14 amino acids. Trimming left V 3 bases short and J 5 bases short, with 13 bases between. Germline V CDR1 and CDR2: LGHNA, YNFKEQ. The CDR3 sequence is CASSQDLAGTEAFF. The CDR3 nucleotides read TGTGCCAGCAGCCAGGATTTGGCGGGGACTGAAGCTTTCTTT.

The chain links TRBV5-5 to TRBJ2-3; D might be TRBD1 (5 bases). The CDR3 is 16 amino acids. Germline V CDR1 and CDR2: SGHKS, YYEKEE (reference sequence). Trimming cost V 0 bases and J 3 bases, with 14 bases left between them. CDR3 residues: CASSLGTPGLTDTQYF. The CDR3 DNA reads as TGTGCCAGCAGCTTGGGAACCCCAGGGTTAACAGATACGCAGTATTTT.

This clonotype was seen a few times. The V and J genes are TRBV11-1 and TRBJ1-3; D might be TRBD1 (5 bases). Looked up from germline, CDR1 is SGHAT and CDR2 is FQDESV (reference sequence). The V end was cut by 2 bases, the J end by 0 bases, with 11 bases between. CDR3 length: 16 residues. CDR3 sequence reads: CASSLSQGISGNTIYF. In DNA, the CDR3 is TGTGCCAGCAGCTTAAGTCAGGGAATCTCTGGAAACACCATATATTTT.

The V call is TRBV9, the J call TRBJ1-4; perhaps TRBD1 as D (6 bases). Per germline, CDR1 SGDLS and CDR2 YYNGEE. Trimming took off 2 bases at V and 5 bases at J, with 10 bases between the two ends. This CDR3 comprises 14 residues. The CDR3 sequence: CASSVAQGNEKLFF. The CDR3 DNA sequence: TGTGCCAGCAGCGTCGCACAGGGCAATGAAAAACTGTTTTTT.

V is TRBV28 and J is TRBJ2-7; TRBD1 is a possible D gene (5 bases). The V gene's germline CDR1 is MDHEN and CDR2 SYDVKM. V was clipped by 3 bases and J by 4 bases, with 16 bases between them. The CDR3 runs 15 residues. The DNA for the CDR3 is TGTGCCAGCAGTTTCCCCCGCCAGGGTAGATACGAGCAGTACTTC. This gives the protein CASSFPRQGRYEQYF.

There are a few counts of this clonotype. As DNA, the CDR3 is TGCGCCAGCAGCACGGGACAGGGAGGGAGCGAGCAGTACTTC. Translation gives CASSTGQGGSEQYF. The chain is built from TRBV5-1 and TRBJ2-7; 9 bases align to TRBD1. Germline V lookup: CDR1 SGHRS, CDR2 YFSETQ. The CDR3 runs to 14 residues. V was clipped by 4 bases and J by 6 bases; unmatched bases: 8.

The chain is built from TRBV7-9 and TRBJ1-2; a possible D gene is TRBD1 (5 bases). V lost 2 bases to trimming and J lost 3 bases, with 16 bases between them. The CDR3 has 16 residues. Germline CDR1 and CDR2: SEHNR and FQNEAQ (reference sequence). This chain's CDR3 is CASSLFGGRADYGYTF. CDR3 nucleotides: TGTGCCAGCAGCTTATTTGGAGGCAGGGCGGACTATGGCTACACCTTC.

This clonotype was counted a few times. The rearrangement links TRBV10-3 to TRBJ2-1; D is perhaps TRBD2 (6 bases). Germline CDR1 ENHRY, CDR2 SYGVKD. Trimming took off 7 bases at V and 6 bases at J, with 16 bases between the two ends. This CDR3 region has 14 residues. The chain's CDR3 is CAITYSLAGNEQFF. The CDR3 coding sequence is TGTGCCATCACGTACTCACTAGCAGGCAATGAGCAGTTCTTC.

This clonotype was recorded a few times. The J gene is TRBJ2-1, the V gene TRBV11-1; 9 bases are shared with TRBD2. The CDR3 runs 18 residues. Germline-derived CDR1 and CDR2 are SGHAT and FQDESV (reference sequence). V lost 0 bases and J lost 8; bases outside the gene matches: 14. The CDR3 nucleotides are TGTGCCAGCAGCTTAGCGCTACTTCGCAGCGGGGGGTATTATGAGCAGTTCTTC. This sequence encodes CASSLALLRSGGYYEQFF.

Turning to this clonotype: One end of the junction does not line up with germline, which may come from a read error. V usage is TRBV24-1 and J usage is TRBJ2-1; D remains unclear. Germline CDR1 KGHDR, CDR2 SFDVKD. The CDR3 totals 12 residues. The CDR3 DNA follows: TGTGCCACCAGCCCCTCCGACAATGAGCAGTTCTTC. It yields the protein CATSPSDNEQFF.

The chain carries TRBV29-1 and TRBJ2-1, with 11 bases identical to TRBD2. Germline-derived CDR1 and CDR2 are SQVTM and ANQGSEA. There are 14 residues in the CDR3. With 5 bases clipped from V and 4 bases from J, the junction kept 4 bases outside the gene matches. CDR3 amino acids: CSVPTSGTYNEQFF. Here the CDR3 DNA reads TGCAGCGTTCCGACTAGCGGGACATACAATGAGCAGTTCTTC.

This clonotype was seen a handful of times. The chain combines TRBV12-3 or TRBV12-4 with TRBJ2-1, with 11 bases that match TRBD2. Trimming removed 6 bases from V and 9 bases from J; junction bases left unmatched: 10. The CDR3 is made up of 15 amino acids. CDR3 in DNA: TGTGCCAGCAGGCAACTAGCGGGGGTGGAACTTGAGCAGTTCTTC. Amino acids: CASRQLAGVELEQFF.

The sample holds many counts of this clonotype. One end of the junction is discordant with germline, which a read error may explain. The chain uses TRBV24-1 and TRBJ1-1; D is unresolved. CDR3 size: 11 residues. Germline V gene lookup returns CDR1 KGHDR and CDR2 SFDVKD. The chain's CDR3 is CATSEGTSFIF. The CDR3 DNA reads TGTGCCACCAGTGAAGGCACAAGCTTCATCTTT.

This clonotype has ten or more counts. The J gene is TRBJ1-2, the V gene TRBV7-2; TRBD1 matches at 10 bases. Trimming removed 5 bases from V and 4 bases from J; junction bases left unmatched: 7. The CDR3 consists of 15 residues. Germline V gene lookup returns CDR1 SGHTA and CDR2 FQGNSA. CDR3 coding DNA: TGTGCCAGCAGCCAAACGGGGACAGGGGCCTATGGCTACACCTTC. Protein sequence: CASSQTGTGAYGYTF.

This clonotype was counted a few times. The chain couples TRBV6-2 or TRBV6-3 to TRBJ2-7; no reliable D call. The germline V gene encodes CDR1 MNHEY and CDR2 SVGEGT. With 4 bases removed from V and 0 bases from J, the gap between germline ends came to 16 bases. This CDR3 is built from 16 residues. The CDR3 sequence is CASSFDKGIISYEQYF. CDR3 nucleotides: TGTGCCAGCAGTTTCGACAAAGGGATAATCTCCTACGAGCAGTACTTC.

The V gene is TRBV7-2, the J gene TRBJ2-2; D is uncertain. The CDR3 totals 14 residues. Germline V CDR1 and CDR2: SGHTA, FQGNSA. The V end lost 2 bases, the J end lost 7 bases, and 11 bases lay between the germline ends. The CDR3 sequence: CASSLQDGVGELFF. Here the CDR3 DNA reads TGTGCCAGCAGCTTACAGGATGGAGTCGGGGAGCTGTTTTTT.

The CDR3 protein is CASSLRQGYNEQFF. CDR3 coding DNA: TGTGCCAGCAGCCTAAGACAGGGTTACAATGAGCAGTTCTTC. The chain employs TRBV3-1 and TRBJ2-1; 7 positions agree with TRBD1. V was pared by 4 bases and J by 4 bases, with 4 bases of the junction left unmatched. The CDR3 spans 14 residues. From germline, CDR1 is LGHDT and CDR2 YNNKEL (reference sequence).

V is TRBV5-1 and J is TRBJ2-7; the match to TRBD1 covers 7 bases. In germline, CDR1 is SGHRS, CDR2 YFSETQ. V was pared by 0 bases and J by 6 bases, with 6 bases of the junction left unmatched. The CDR3 covers 14 residues. CDR3 protein: CASSLGGGASEQYF. CDR3 coding DNA: TGCGCCAGCAGCTTGGGAGGGGGCGCGTCCGAGCAGTACTTC.

The rearrangement links TRBV27 to TRBJ2-7; 10 bases match TRBD1. There are 14 residues in the CDR3. V trimming: 5 bases; J trimming: 3 bases; junction bases outside the gene matches: 4. Germline loops: CDR1 MNHEY, CDR2 SMNVEV (reference sequence). The CDR3 reads CASSTGTGVYEQYF. CDR3 DNA sequence: TGTGCCAGCAGTACCGGGACAGGGGTCTACGAGCAGTACTTC.

The chain carries TRBV29-1 and TRBJ2-7, with 7 bases lining up with TRBD2. The CDR3 is 13 amino acids. CDR1 and CDR2 from the germline V gene are SQVTM and ANQGSEA. Trimming took 5 bases from V and 3 from J; bases not matched to a gene: 7. Here the CDR3 reads CSVQLANDYEQYF. CDR3 sequence (DNA): TGCAGCGTTCAACTAGCGAATGACTACGAGCAGTACTTC.

This chain connects TRBV10-3 to TRBJ2-1; 10 bases align to TRBD2. V trimming: 4 bases; J trimming: 0 bases; junction bases outside the gene matches: 6. The germline gives CDR1 ENHRY, CDR2 SYGVKD. CDR3 length: 17 residues. Written as DNA, the CDR3 is TGTGCCATCAGTGGAGCTAGCGGGGGCCACTCCTACAATGAGCAGTTCTTC. It codes for CAISGASGGHSYNEQFF.

V and J are TRBV6-6 and TRBJ2-7; no clear D gene. The CDR3 consists of 11 residues. Germline values: CDR1 MNHNY, CDR2 SVGAGI (reference sequence). The germline V and J ends were trimmed by 5 bases and 6 bases, with 8 bases remaining between them. CDR3 sequence: CASSGLSEQYF. For the CDR3, the DNA is TGTGCCAGCAGTGGCCTCTCCGAGCAGTACTTC.

Only a few counts were recorded for this clonotype. The chain links TRBV10-3 to TRBJ2-3; perhaps TRBD1 as D (6 bases). The CDR3 has 16 residues. Germline values: CDR1 ENHRY, CDR2 SYGVKD. V was shortened by 7 bases and J by 3 bases, with 20 bases between the two germline ends. The CDR3 reads CAIKPDLTGETDTQYF. The CDR3 region has the DNA TGTGCCATCAAGCCCGATCTGACAGGAGAGACAGATACGCAGTATTTT.